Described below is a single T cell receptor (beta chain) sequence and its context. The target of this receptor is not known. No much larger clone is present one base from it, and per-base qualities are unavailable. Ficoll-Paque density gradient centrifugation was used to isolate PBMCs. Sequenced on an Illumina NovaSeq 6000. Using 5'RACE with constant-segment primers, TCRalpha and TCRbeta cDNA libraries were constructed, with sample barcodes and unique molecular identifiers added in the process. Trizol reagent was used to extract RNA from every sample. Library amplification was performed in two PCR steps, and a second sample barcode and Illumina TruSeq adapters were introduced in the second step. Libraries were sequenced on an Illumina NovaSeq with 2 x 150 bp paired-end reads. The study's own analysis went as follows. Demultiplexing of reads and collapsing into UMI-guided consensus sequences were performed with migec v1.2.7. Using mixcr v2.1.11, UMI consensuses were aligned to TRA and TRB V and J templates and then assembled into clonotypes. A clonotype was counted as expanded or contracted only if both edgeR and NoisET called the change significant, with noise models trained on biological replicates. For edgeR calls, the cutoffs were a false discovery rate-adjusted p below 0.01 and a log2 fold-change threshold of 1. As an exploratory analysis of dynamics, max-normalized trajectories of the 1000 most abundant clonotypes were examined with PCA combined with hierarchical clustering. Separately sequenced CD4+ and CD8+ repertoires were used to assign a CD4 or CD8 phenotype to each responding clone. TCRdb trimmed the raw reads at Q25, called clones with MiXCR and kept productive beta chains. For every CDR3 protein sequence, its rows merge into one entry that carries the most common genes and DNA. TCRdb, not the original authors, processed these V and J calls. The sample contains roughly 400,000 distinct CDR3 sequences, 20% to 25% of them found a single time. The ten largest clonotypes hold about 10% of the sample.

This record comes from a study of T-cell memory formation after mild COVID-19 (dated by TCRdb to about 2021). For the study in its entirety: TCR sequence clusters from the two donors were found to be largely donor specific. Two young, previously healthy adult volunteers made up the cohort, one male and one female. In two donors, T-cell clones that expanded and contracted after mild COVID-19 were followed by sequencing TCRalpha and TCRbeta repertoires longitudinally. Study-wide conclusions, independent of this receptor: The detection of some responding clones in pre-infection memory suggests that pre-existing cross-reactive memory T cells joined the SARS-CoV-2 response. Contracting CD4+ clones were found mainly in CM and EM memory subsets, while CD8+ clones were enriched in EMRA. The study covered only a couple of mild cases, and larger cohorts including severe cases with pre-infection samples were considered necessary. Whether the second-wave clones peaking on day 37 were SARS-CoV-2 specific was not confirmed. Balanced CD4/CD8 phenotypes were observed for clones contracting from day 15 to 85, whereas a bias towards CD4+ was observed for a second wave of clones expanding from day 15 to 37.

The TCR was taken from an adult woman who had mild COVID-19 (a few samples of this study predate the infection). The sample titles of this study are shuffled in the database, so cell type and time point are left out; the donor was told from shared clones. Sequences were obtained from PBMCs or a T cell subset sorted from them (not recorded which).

The DNA sequence is as follows: TGTGCCACCAGCAGAGATTTGGGCCCTCCGGAGCAGTACTTC. Its product reads: CATSRDLGPPEQYF. The receptor chain draws on TRBV15 and TRBJ2-7; the D gene is not confidently resolved. CDR1 and CDR2 were assigned from the germline V gene (reference sequence) as LNHNV and YYDKDF. The CDR3 contains 14 residues, cysteine and phenylalanine counted. The only DNA kept is the CDR3, 42 bases in frame from the first base. V loses 0 bases, J loses 7 bases, and the germline ends lie 13 bases apart.